This entry lists 9 T cell receptor beta chains sequenced from one sample in a study of T-cell memory formation after mild COVID-19 (dated by TCRdb to the early 2020s). Libraries were constructed by 5' RACE. The sample was run on an Illumina NovaSeq 6000. Clones were called with MiXCR by TCRdb after fastp trimmed the public reads at Q25, and only in-frame beta chains were retained. Rows with a matching CDR3 protein are joined into one entry that keeps the most common DNA and genes. This sample gives some 490,000 distinct CDR3 sequences in total; about 20% of them show up just once. Together, the top ten hold 10% to 15% of the sample. What was sequenced was PBMCs or a T cell subset sorted from them (not recorded which). These TCRs come from an adult woman who had mild COVID-19 (a few samples of this study predate the infection). The sample titles of this study are shuffled in the database, so cell type and time point are left out; the donor was told from shared clones.

This clonotype was observed a handful of times. The chain couples TRBV5-1 to TRBJ2-2, with 7 bases fitting TRBD2. V gave up 4 bases and J gave up 3 bases; unmatched junction bases: 0. Germline CDR1 and CDR2: SGHRS and YFSETQ. The CDR3 contains 13 residues. CDR3 coding DNA: TGCGCCAGCAGCGCGGGAGACACCGGGGAGCTGTTTTTT. It specifies CASSAGDTGELFF. The complete variable domain, with remaining parts taken from reference TRBV5-1 and TRBJ2-2, reads KAGVTQTPRYLIKTRGQQVTLSCSPISGHRSVSWYQQTPGQGLQFLFEYFSETQRNKGNFPGRFSGRQFSNSRSEMNVSTLELGDSALYLCASSAGDTGELFFGEGSRLTVL.

V gene TRBV3-1 combines with J gene TRBJ2-3; unclear D gene. Germline V gives CDR1 LGHDT, CDR2 YNNKEL (reference sequence). V shed 1 base and J shed 4 bases, with 9 bases lying between them. The CDR3 contains 14 residues. The CDR3 nucleotides read TGTGCCAGCAGCCAAGTTTCATGGGCAGATACGCAGTATTTT. This sequence encodes CASSQVSWADTQYF.

The chain links TRBV6-2 or TRBV6-3 to TRBJ2-1; 10 bases line up with TRBD2. This CDR3 has 19 residues. V lost 0 bases to trimming and J lost 6 bases; unmatched junction nucleotides: 14. Looked up from germline, CDR1 is MNHEY and CDR2 is SVGEGT. DNA for the CDR3: TGTGCCAGCAGTTACTCGACGGTGGGGCCTAGCGGGAGTGGCAATGAGCAGTTCTTC. Its protein is CASSYSTVGPSGSGNEQFF.

The chain is built from TRBV5-1 and TRBJ1-1; D not resolved. CDR3 length: 13 amino acids. The germline V and J ends were trimmed by 0 bases and 7 bases, with 10 bases remaining between them. Germline V gene sequence: CDR1 SGHRS, CDR2 YFSETQ. The CDR3 nucleotides read TGCGCCAGCAGCTTGGTTGGACCCGGTGAAGCTTTCTTT. Its translation is CASSLVGPGEAFF.

The CDR3 DNA sequence: TGCAGTGCTAGAGATGTGGTAGCAGCGCAAGAGACCCAGTACTTC. Residues: CSARDVVAAQETQYF. This chain joins TRBV20-1 and TRBJ2-5, with no clear D. V dropped 0 bases and J dropped 2 bases, with 13 bases sitting between them. CDR1 and CDR2 (germline): DFQATT, SNEGSKA (reference sequence). The CDR3 covers 15 residues.

In its sample, this clonotype was seen once. The chain has TRBV18 and TRBJ2-3; D unclear. This CDR3 spans 15 amino acids. Germline V gene data show CDR1 as KGHSH and CDR2 as LQKENI. Deletions cut 1 base from V and 5 bases from J, with 13 bases between. As DNA, the CDR3 is TGTGCCAGCTCACCACAGAGTCTTGCTAGAGATACGCAGTATTTT. This sequence encodes CASSPQSLARDTQYF.

In its sample, this clonotype was seen many times. This chain links TRBV29-1 with TRBJ2-7; D perhaps matches TRBD1 (5 bases). The CDR3 spans 15 residues. CDR1 and CDR2 from the germline V gene are SQVTM and ANQGSEA. Between the trimmed V and J ends, which lost 6 bases and 4 bases, there was a span of 22 bases. CDR3 region: CSVRSAGLKIYEQYF. In DNA, the CDR3 is TGCAGCGTCCGAAGCGCAGGGTTGAAAATTTACGAGCAGTACTTC.

The genes are TRBV7-6 and TRBJ2-3, with 9 bases matching TRBD2. Germline-derived CDR1 and CDR2 are SGHVS and FNYEAQ. J lost 2 bases, V lost 2 bases, and 5 bases had no gene match. The CDR3 sequence is 16 residues long. CDR3 bases: TGTGCCAGCAGCTTAAAGGGCGGGAGGGCCACAGATACGCAGTATTTT. As protein: CASSLKGGRATDTQYF. Looking up the rest from reference TRBV7-6 and TRBJ2-3 gives the full variable domain: GAGVSQSPRYKVTKRGQDVALRCDPISGHVSLYWYRQALGQGPEFLTYFNYEAQQDKSGLPNDRFSAERPEGSISTLTIQRTEQRDSAMYRCASSLKGGRATDTQYFGPGTRLTVL.

This clonotype turned up a few times. The chain employs TRBV12-3 or TRBV12-4 and TRBJ2-1; TRBD2 is a possible D gene (6 bases). The V end was cut by 6 bases, the J end by 0 bases, with 18 bases between. The CDR3 loop spans 17 amino acids. The CDR3 here is CASSPGTLLSSYNEQFF. CDR3 nucleotides: TGTGCCAGCAGCCCGGGGACTCTCCTGAGCTCCTACAATGAGCAGTTCTTC.